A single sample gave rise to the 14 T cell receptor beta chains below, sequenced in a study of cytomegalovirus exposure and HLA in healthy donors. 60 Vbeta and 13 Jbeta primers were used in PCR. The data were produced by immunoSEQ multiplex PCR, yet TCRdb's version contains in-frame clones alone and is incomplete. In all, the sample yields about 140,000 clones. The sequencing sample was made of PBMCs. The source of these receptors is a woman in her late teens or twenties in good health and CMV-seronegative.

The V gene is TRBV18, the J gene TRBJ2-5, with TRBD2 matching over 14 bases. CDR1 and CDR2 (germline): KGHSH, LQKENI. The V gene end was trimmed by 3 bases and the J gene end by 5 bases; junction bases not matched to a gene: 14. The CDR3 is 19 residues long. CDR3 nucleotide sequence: TGTGCCAGCTCACCTTACCGAACGGGACTAGCGGGAGAGGGGGAGACCCAGTACTTC. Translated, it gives CASSPYRTGLAGEGETQYF.

CDR3 sequence: CASSHGRFSTSGVGYNEQFF. CDR3 coding DNA: TGTGCCAGCAGCCACGGCAGATTCTCGACTAGCGGGGTAGGGTACAATGAGCAGTTCTTC. The chain is built from TRBV14 and TRBJ2-1; 11 nucleotides agree with TRBD2. This CDR3 contains 20 residues. V lost 3 bases, J lost 4 bases, and 17 bases stayed unmatched. Germline V gives CDR1 SGHDN, CDR2 FVKESK. Full variable domain (outside the CDR3, taken from reference TRBV14 and TRBJ2-1): EAGVTQFPSHSVIEKGQTVTLRCDPISGHDNLYWYRRVMGKEIKFLLHFVKESKQDESGMPNNRFLAERTGGTYSTLKVQPAELEDSGVYFCASSHGRFSTSGVGYNEQFFGPGTRLTVL.

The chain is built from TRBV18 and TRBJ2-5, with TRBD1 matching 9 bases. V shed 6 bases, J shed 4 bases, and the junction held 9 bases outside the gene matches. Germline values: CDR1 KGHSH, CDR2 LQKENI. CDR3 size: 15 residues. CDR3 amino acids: CASSLRGQGRETQYF. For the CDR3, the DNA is TGTGCCAGCTCCCTCAGGGGACAGGGAAGAGAGACCCAGTACTTC.

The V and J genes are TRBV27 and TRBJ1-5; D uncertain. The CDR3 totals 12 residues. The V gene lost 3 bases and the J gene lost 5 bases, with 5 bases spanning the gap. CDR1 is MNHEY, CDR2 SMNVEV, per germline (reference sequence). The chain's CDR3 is CASSFVDQPQHF. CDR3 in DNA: TGTGCCAGCAGTTTCGTTGATCAGCCCCAGCATTTT.

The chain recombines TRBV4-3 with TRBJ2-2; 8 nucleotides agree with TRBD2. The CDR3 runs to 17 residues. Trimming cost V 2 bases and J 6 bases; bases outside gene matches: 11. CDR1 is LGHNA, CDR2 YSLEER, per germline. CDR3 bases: TGCGCCAGCAGCCAAACTTTACCGGGACTAGATCCCGGGGAGCTGTTTTTT. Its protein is CASSQTLPGLDPGELFF.

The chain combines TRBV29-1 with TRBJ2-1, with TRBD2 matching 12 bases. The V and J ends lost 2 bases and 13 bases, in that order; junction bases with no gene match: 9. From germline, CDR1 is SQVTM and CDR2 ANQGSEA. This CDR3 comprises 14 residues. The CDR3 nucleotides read TGCAGCGTTGAACCAGCGCTAGCGGGAGGGCTCCAGTTCTTC. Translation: CSVEPALAGGLQFF.

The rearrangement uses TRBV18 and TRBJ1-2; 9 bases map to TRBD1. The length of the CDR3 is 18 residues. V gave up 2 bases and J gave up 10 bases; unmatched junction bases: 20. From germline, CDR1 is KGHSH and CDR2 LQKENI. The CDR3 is CASSPSPGQGPSKPTYTF. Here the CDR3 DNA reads TGTGCCAGCTCACCAAGCCCGGGACAGGGACCCTCCAAGCCGACCTACACCTTC.

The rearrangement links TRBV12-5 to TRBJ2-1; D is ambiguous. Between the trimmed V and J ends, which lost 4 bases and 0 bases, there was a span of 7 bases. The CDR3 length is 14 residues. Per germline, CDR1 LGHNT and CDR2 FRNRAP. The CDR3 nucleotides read TGTGCTAGTGGTTCGACAAGCTCCTACAATGAGCAGTTCTTC. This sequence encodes CASGSTSSYNEQFF.

The DNA for the CDR3 is TGTGCCACCCGGACACGTGGAGCCTACGAGCAGTACTTC. Translated: CATRTRGAYEQYF. This chain connects TRBV6-1 to TRBJ2-5, with D tentatively TRBD1 (5 bases). The J call may be incorrect, as the DNA end agrees better with TRBJ2-7. This CDR3 is built from 13 residues. The germline gives CDR1 MNHNS, CDR2 SASEGT.

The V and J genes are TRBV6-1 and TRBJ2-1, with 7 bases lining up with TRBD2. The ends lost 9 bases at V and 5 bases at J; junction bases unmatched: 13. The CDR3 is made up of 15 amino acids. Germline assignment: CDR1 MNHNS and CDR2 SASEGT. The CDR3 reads CASPPASGDHNEQFF. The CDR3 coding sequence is TGTGCCAGTCCGCCTGCTAGCGGCGATCACAATGAGCAGTTCTTC.

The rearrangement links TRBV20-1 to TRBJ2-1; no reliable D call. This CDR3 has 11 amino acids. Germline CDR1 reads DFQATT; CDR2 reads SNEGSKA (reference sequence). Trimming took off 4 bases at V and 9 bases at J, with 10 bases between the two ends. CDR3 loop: CSAMRPGEQFF. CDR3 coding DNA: TGCAGTGCTATGCGACCGGGTGAGCAGTTCTTC.

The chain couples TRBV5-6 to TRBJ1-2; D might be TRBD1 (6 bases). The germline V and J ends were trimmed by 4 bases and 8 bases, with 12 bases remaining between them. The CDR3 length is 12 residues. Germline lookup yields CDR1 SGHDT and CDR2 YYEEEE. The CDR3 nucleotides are TGTGCCAGCAGCGTGGGACACGGAGGCTACACCTTC. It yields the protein CASSVGHGGYTF. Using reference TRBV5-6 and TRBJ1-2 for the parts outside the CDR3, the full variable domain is DAGVTQSPTHLIKTRGQQVTLRCSPKSGHDTVSWYQQALGQGPQFIFQYYEEEERQRGNFPDRFSGHQFPNYSSELNVNALLLGDSALYLCASSVGHGGYTFGSGTRLTVV.

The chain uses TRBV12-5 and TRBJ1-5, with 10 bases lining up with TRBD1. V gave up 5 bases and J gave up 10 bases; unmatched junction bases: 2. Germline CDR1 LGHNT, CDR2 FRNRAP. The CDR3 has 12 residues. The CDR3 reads CASGDRGRPQHF. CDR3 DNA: TGTGCTAGTGGTGACAGGGGGCGTCCCCAGCATTTT.

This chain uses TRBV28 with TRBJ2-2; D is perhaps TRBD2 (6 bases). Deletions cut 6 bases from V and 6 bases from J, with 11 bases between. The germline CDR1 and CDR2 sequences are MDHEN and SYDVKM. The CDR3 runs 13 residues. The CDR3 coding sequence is TGTGCCAGCAGCATTGGGGGGTCCGGGGAGCTGTTTTTT. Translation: CASSIGGSGELFF.